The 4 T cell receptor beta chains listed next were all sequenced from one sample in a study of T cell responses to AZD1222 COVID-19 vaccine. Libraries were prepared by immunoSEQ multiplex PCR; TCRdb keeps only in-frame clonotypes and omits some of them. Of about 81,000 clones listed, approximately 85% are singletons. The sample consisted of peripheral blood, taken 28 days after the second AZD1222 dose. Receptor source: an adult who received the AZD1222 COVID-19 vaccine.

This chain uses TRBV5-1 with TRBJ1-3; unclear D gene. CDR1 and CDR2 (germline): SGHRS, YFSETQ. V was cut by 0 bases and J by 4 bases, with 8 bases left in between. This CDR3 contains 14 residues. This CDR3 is CASSLAGFGNTIYF. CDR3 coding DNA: TGCGCCAGCAGCTTGGCCGGGTTCGGAAACACCATATATTTT.

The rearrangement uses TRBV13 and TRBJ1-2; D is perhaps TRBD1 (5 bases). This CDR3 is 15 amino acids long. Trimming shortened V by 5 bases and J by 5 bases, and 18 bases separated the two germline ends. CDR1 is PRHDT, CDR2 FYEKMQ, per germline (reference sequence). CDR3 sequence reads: CASSQSRQPYYGYTF. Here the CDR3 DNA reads TGTGCCAGCAGCCAGAGTCGACAGCCGTATTATGGCTACACCTTC.

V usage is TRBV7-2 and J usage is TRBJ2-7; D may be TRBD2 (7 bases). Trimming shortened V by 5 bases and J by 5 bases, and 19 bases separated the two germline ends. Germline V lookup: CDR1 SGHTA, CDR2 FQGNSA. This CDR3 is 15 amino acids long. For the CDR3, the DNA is TGTGCCAGCAGCGTAGGGGGACTACCGCTGAACGAGCAGTACTTC. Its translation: CASSVGGLPLNEQYF.

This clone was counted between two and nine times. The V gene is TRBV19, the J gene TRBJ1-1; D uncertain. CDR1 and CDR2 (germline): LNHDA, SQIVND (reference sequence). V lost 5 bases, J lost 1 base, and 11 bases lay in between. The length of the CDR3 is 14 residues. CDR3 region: CASSLRITNTEAFF. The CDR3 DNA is TGTGCCAGTAGTCTCCGAATCACGAACACTGAAGCTTTCTTT. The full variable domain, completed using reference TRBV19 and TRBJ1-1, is DGGITQSPKYLFRKEGQNVTLSCEQNLNHDAMYWYRQDPGQGLRLIYYSQIVNDFQKGDIAEGYSVSREKKESFPLTVTSAQKNPTAFYLCASSLRITNTEAFFGQGTRLTVV.